A selection of T cell receptor beta chains follows, all from one sample in a study of blood T cell repertoires in COVID-19. This table comes from immunoSEQ multiplex PCR, and its TCRdb copy is limited to in-frame clones, with some not included. This table holds approximately 69,000 clones, around four fifths found once. Sequenced: peripheral blood. The receptor set was obtained from a woman in her sixties or seventies with acute or convalescent COVID-19. The CDR3 runs from the conserved cysteine through the conserved F or W. A D gene is named only where the DNA matches it firmly. Size is omitted from some rows. Given values are once, few, many or a class for expanded clones.

CDR3: CASSLGLAGGPSFHYEQYF
DNA: TGCGCCAGCAGCTTGGGACTAGCGGGAGGGCCCTCATTTCACTACGAGCAGTACTTC
V: TRBV5-1
size: many
D: TRBD2
J: TRBJ2-7

CDR3: CASSFDRTPKPGQLTMQYF
DNA: TGTGCCAGCAGCTTCGACAGAACACCTAAACCGGGACAGCTTACGATGCAGTACTTC
V: TRBV7-3
size: .
D: TRBD1
J: TRBJ2-7

CDR3: CASSQTVSAGNHHNEQFF
DNA: TGTGCCAGCAGCCAAACGGTTTCAGCGGGGAACCACCACAATGAGCAGTTCTTC
V: TRBV3-1/TRBV3-2
size: .
D: TRBD2
J: TRBJ2-1

CDR3: CASSLETGGARNGYTF
DNA: TGTGCCAGCAGCTTGGAGACAGGGGGAGCGCGAAATGGCTACACCTTC
V: TRBV5-4
size: .
D: TRBD1
J: TRBJ1-2

CDR3: CASSLAGGQLYEQYF
DNA: TGTGCCAGCAGCCTAGCGGGAGGACAGTTGTACGAGCAGTACTTC
V: TRBV3-1/TRBV3-2
size: few
D: TRBD2
J: TRBJ2-7

CDR3: CASSSKTGGDTQYF
DNA: TGTGCCAGCAGCTCAAAGACCGGGGGGGATACGCAGTATTTT
V: TRBV13
size: .
D: TRBD2
J: TRBJ2-3

CDR3: CASSWGQGPYEQYF
DNA: TGTGCCAGTAGTTGGGGACAGGGGCCCTACGAGCAGTACTTC
V: TRBV19
size: once
D: TRBD1
J: TRBJ2-7

CDR3: CASSPMLDSEQFF
DNA: TGTGCCAGCTCACCAATGTTGGACAGTGAGCAGTTCTTC
V: TRBV18
size: once
D: .
J: TRBJ2-1

CDR3: CASSKGRQAGNTEAFF
DNA: TGCGCCAGCAGCAAAGGTCGACAGGCGGGGAACACTGAAGCTTTCTTT
V: TRBV4-1
size: few
D: .
J: TRBJ1-1

CDR3: CAWSAGDRIYTDTQYF
DNA: TGTGCCTGGAGTGCCGGGGACAGGATATACACAGATACGCAGTATTTT
V: TRBV30
size: .
D: TRBD1
J: TRBJ2-3

CDR3: CASSRQASVRTEAFF
DNA: TGTGCCAGCAGTCGACAGGCGTCGGTAAGGACTGAAGCTTTCTTT
V: TRBV7-2
size: .
D: .
J: TRBJ1-1

CDR3: CAWSLTGGVSGNTIYF
DNA: TGTGCCTGGAGTCTGACAGGGGGCGTCTCTGGAAACACCATATATTTT
V: TRBV30
size: .
D: TRBD1
J: TRBJ1-3

CDR3: CASSLQGAGETQYF
DNA: TGTGCCAGCAGTTTACAGGGGGCGGGGGAGACCCAGTACTTC
V: TRBV27
size: few
D: TRBD1
J: TRBJ2-5

CDR3: CASSPTAGGGTSEQFF
DNA: TGTGCCAGCAGCCCCACCGCGGGCGGAGGAACGTCGGAGCAGTTCTTC
V: TRBV7-8
size: .
D: .
J: TRBJ2-1

CDR3: CASSSILSSGGYEQYF
DNA: TGTGCCAGCAGTTCGATCCTATCATCGGGGGGCTACGAGCAGTACTTC
V: TRBV27
size: .
D: TRBD2
J: TRBJ2-7

CDR3: CASSRTGNTEAFF
DNA: TGTGCCAGCAGTCGGACAGGGAACACTGAAGCTTTCTTT
V: TRBV6-2/TRBV6-3
size: once
D: TRBD1
J: TRBJ1-1

CDR3: CATHFGQGQPQHF
DNA: TGTGCCACACACTTCGGACAGGGACAGCCCCAGCATTTT
V: TRBV15
size: once
D: TRBD1
J: TRBJ1-5

CDR3: CASSQEDRVYGYTF
DNA: TGTGCCAGCAGCCAAGAGGACAGGGTCTATGGCTACACCTTC
V: TRBV3-1/TRBV3-2
size: few
D: TRBD1
J: TRBJ1-2

CDR3: CASSIRNQPQHF
DNA: TGTGCCAGTAGTATCAGGAATCAGCCCCAGCATTTT
V: TRBV19
size: .
D: .
J: TRBJ1-5

CDR3: CSASHRGRISTEAFF
DNA: TGCAGTGCTAGTCACCGGGGTCGCATTAGCACTGAAGCTTTCTTT
V: TRBV20-1
size: .
D: .
J: TRBJ1-1

CDR3: CASSYRGNTEAFF
DNA: TGTGCCAGCAGTTACCGGGGTAACACTGAAGCTTTCTTT
V: TRBV6-2/TRBV6-3
size: .
D: .
J: TRBJ1-1

CDR3: CASSLSSPGTGAGRAFF
DNA: TGTGCCAGCAGTTTATCCAGTCCCGGGACAGGGGCCGGCCGAGCTTTCTTT
V: TRBV28
size: .
D: TRBD1
J: TRBJ1-1

CDR3: CASSPIAGGGEQFF
DNA: TGTGCCAGCTCACCGATAGCGGGAGGAGGTGAGCAGTTCTTC
V: TRBV18
size: few
D: TRBD2
J: TRBJ2-1

CDR3: CASSQDRSMSSQPQHF
DNA: TGCGCCAGCAGCCAAGACAGGTCCATGAGCAGTCAGCCCCAGCATTTT
V: TRBV4-1
size: .
D: .
J: TRBJ1-5